This record looks at one TCR beta chain sequence and its context. As yet, its antigen is unknown. CDR1 and CDR2 (germline): MNHEY, SVGEGT. The CDR3 sequence is 17 residues long. With 4 bases removed from V and 0 bases from J, the gap between germline ends came to 16 bases. These data originate in a study of T cell responses to AZD1222 COVID-19 vaccine. As for the study in general: Second doses that came at about 4 or about 12 weeks were put together.

Overall study results and limits: Spike-specific TCR breadth and depth grew following two AZD1222 doses. Targets within unmutated variant regions were reportedly found for nearly half of spike-specific TCRs.

Data came from immunoSEQ multiplex PCR; TCRdb stores just in-frame clones and leaves some out. The sample records about 180,000 clones, roughly 88% being singletons. This receptor was obtained from an adult in good health. V usage is TRBV6-2 or TRBV6-3 and J usage is TRBJ1-5, with no clear D. Source: peripheral blood, taken on day 0 of AZD1222 vaccination. Here the CDR3 DNA reads TGTGCCAGCAGTTTCACTCGCGGCAGTACTAGCAATCAGCCCCAGCATTTT. Translating it yields CASSFTRGSTSNQPQHF.